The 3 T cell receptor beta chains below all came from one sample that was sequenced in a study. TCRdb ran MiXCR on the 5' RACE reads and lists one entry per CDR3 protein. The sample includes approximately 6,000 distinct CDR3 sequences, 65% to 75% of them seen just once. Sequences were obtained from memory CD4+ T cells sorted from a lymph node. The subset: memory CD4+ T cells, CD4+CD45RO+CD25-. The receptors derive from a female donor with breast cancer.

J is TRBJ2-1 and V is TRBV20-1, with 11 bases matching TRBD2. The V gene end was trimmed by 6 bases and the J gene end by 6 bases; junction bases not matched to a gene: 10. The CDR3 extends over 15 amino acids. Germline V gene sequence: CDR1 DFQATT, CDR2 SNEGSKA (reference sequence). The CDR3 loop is CSAELAGGLSNEQFF. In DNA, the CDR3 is TGCAGTGCGGAGTTAGCGGGGGGGCTATCCAATGAGCAGTTCTTC.

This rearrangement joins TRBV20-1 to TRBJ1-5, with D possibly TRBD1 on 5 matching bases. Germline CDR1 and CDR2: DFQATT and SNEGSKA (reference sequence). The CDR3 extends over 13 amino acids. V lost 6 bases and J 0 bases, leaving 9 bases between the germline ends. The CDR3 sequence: CSARDYSNQPQHF. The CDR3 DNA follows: TGCAGTGCCAGGGACTATAGCAATCAGCCCCAGCATTTT.

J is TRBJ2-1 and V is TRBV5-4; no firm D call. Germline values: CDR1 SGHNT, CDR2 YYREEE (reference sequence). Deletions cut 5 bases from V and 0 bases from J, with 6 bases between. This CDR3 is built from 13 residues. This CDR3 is CASSPSSYNEQFF. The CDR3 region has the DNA TGTGCCAGCAGTCCCAGCTCCTACAATGAGCAGTTCTTC.